The present entry profiles one T cell receptor (beta chain) with its context. Germline loops: CDR1 GTSNPN, CDR2 SVGIG (reference sequence). The CDR3 spans 12 residues. Trimming stripped 0 bases from V and 3 bases from J, with 6 bases between. The record originates from a study of low-dose radiotherapy and immunotherapy resistance in tumors. About the study: Per fraction, Cohort 1 was given 0.5 Gy every 2 weeks, for a total of 6.5 Gy.

First-strand cDNA used TRAV- and TRBV-specific primers, covering alpha and beta chains. A constant-region primer paired with the V-primer adapter amplified TCRs over about 20 PCR cycles. From the reads, TCRdb called clonotypes with MiXCR, one entry per CDR3 protein. The table records roughly 100,000 distinct CDR3 sequences, roughly 19% of them present only once. Time point reported: after trial treatment. The treatment denotes: LDRT plus nivolumab, ipilimumab, low-dose cyclophosphamide and aspirin (RACIN trial). The clonotype comes from a female donor with ovarian cancer. The input for sequencing was PBMCs, taken after low-dose radiotherapy plus immunotherapy. The rearrangement joins TRBV30 to TRBJ2-7; no reliable D call. CDR3 protein: CAWSVMGYEQYF. CDR3 nucleotide sequence: TGTGCCTGGAGTGTAATGGGCTACGAGCAGTACTTC.